This T cell receptor (beta chain) derives from a study of blood T cells in healthy people across ages. Together with a sample-barcoded 5' primer, a J-beta primer mix was included in a second PCR lasting 7 to 11 cycles. From the 5' RACE reads, TCRdb called clonotypes with MiXCR, one entry per CDR3 protein. The sample records roughly 2 million distinct CDR3 sequences, approximately 50% being singletons. This clonotype was counted ten times or more. The CDR3 covers 14 residues. The J segment lost 4 bases and the V segment lost 4 bases, leaving 3 bases of the junction unmatched. Germline CDR1 and CDR2: MNHEY and SMNVEV (reference sequence).

The sample was blood. This chain links TRBV27 with TRBJ1-2, with 10 bases lining up with TRBD1. The receptor was derived from a woman in her forties in good health. The CDR3 DNA is TGTGCCAGCAGTTCCCGGGACAGGGGCTATGGCTACACCTTC. This encodes CASSSRDRGYGYTF.